The T cell receptor beta chain under discussion was sequenced for a study of cytomegalovirus exposure and HLA in healthy donors. This clone occurred once. Its target is not known. Study results and limitations: The authors later linked a missense DCLRE1C variant to TCR beta V- and J-gene trimming. Association of 16,951 TCR beta sequences with HLA alleles was found at 0.05 false discovery rate in a later analysis.

The CDR3 is 16 amino acids. Germline CDR1 reads SGDLS; CDR2 reads YYNGEE. V trimming: 3 bases; J trimming: 1 base; junction bases outside the gene matches: 6. The PCR had 60 Vbeta and 13 Jbeta primers. TCRdb keeps only in-frame clones here, not all; method: immunoSEQ multiplex PCR. Here the sample spans under 200,000 clones, over 60% being singletons. The sequencing input was PBMCs. J is TRBJ2-2 and V is TRBV9; TRBD1 matches at 7 bases. The source is a woman aged 40 to 50 in good health and CMV-seronegative. In DNA, the CDR3 is TGTGCCAGCAGCGATAACCGGGACAGGAACACCGGGGAGCTGTTTTTT. Its translation is CASSDNRDRNTGELFF.